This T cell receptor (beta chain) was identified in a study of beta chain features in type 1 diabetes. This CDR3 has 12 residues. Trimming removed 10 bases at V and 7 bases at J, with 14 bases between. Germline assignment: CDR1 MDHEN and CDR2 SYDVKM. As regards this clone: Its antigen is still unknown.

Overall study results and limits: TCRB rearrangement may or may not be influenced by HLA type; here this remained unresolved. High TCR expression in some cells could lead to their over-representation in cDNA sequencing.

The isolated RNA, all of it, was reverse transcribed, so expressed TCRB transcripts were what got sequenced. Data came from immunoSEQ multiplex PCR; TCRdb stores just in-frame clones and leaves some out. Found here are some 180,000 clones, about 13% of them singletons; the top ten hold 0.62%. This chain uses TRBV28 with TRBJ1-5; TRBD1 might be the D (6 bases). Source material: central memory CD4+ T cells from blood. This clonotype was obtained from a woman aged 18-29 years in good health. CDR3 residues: CAIFGGRQPQHF. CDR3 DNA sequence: TGTGCCATCTTTGGGGGCCGGCAGCCCCAGCATTTT.